One sample yielded the 11 T cell receptor beta chains listed below, sequenced in a study of T-cell memory formation after mild COVID-19. TCRdb reanalysed the 5' RACE reads using MiXCR and keeps one entry per CDR3 protein. Found here are some 330,000 distinct CDR3 sequences, around 21% of them singletons; the top ten hold approximately 12%. The source material was PBMCs or a T cell subset sorted from them (not recorded which). All receptors come from an adult woman who had mild COVID-19 (a few samples of this study predate the infection). Cell type and time point are not known.

The sample holds many counts of this clonotype. This rearrangement joins TRBV12-3 or TRBV12-4 to TRBJ2-7; 9 positions agree with TRBD1. V lost 5 bases and J lost 3; bases outside the gene matches: 5. The CDR3 totals 14 residues. CDR3 loop: CASSLRQGVYEQYF. In DNA form, the CDR3 reads TGTGCCAGCAGTCTACGACAGGGGGTCTACGAGCAGTACTTC.

This clonotype was counted only a few times. This chain links TRBV6-5 with TRBJ2-1; 7 nucleotides agree with TRBD2. The trim removed 7 bases at V and 0 bases at J, leaving 12 bases unmatched. CDR3 length equals 17 residues. CDR1 is MNHEY and CDR2 is SVGAGI in the germline V gene. DNA for the CDR3: TGTGCCAGCAACGTCTTGACTAGCACTAACTCCTACAATGAGCAGTTCTTC. Its protein is CASNVLTSTNSYNEQFF.

This clonotype was picked up many times. The V call is TRBV9, the J call TRBJ2-7, with D possibly TRBD2 on 6 matching bases. Germline CDR1 reads SGDLS; CDR2 reads YYNGEE. This CDR3 has 15 residues. The ends were cut back, 3 bases at V and 5 bases at J, with 18 bases in the middle. Written as DNA, the CDR3 is TGTGCCAGCAGCGAAATAGCCGGGAGAGCAAACGAGCAGTACTTC. Amino acids: CASSEIAGRANEQYF. The complete variable domain, with remaining parts taken from reference TRBV9 and TRBJ2-7, reads DSGVTQTPKHLITATGQRVTLRCSPRSGDLSVYWYQQSLDQGLQFLIQYYNGEERAKGNILERFSAQQFPDLHSELNLSSLELGDSALYFCASSEIAGRANEQYFGPGTRLTVT.

The rearrangement links TRBV20-1 to TRBJ2-1, with D hard to call. CDR1 is DFQATT and CDR2 is SNEGSKA in the germline V gene (reference sequence). V lost 1 base and J lost 5, with 6 bases in between. The CDR3 length is 12 residues. The CDR3 sequence is CSARGVNNEQFF. For the CDR3, the DNA is TGCAGTGCTAGAGGGGTGAACAATGAGCAGTTCTTC.

The chain carries TRBV5-1 and TRBJ2-1; D gene uncertain. With 0 bases removed from V and 6 bases from J, the gap between germline ends came to 13 bases. Germline CDR1 is SGHRS and CDR2 is YFSETQ. The CDR3 sequence is 15 residues long. Here the CDR3 reads CASSLAGVPSNEQFF. In DNA form, the CDR3 reads TGCGCCAGCAGCTTGGCTGGGGTCCCCAGCAATGAGCAGTTCTTC. The full variable domain, in which reference TRBV5-1 and TRBJ2-1 provide the parts outside the CDR3, is KAGVTQTPRYLIKTRGQQVTLSCSPISGHRSVSWYQQTPGQGLQFLFEYFSETQRNKGNFPGRFSGRQFSNSRSEMNVSTLELGDSALYLCASSLAGVPSNEQFFGPGTRLTVL.

In this sample, this clonotype turned up many times. At one boundary the junction diverges from the germline segment, which might be a read error. V gene TRBV5-1 combines with J gene TRBJ1-3, with D uncertain. CDR3 size: 14 residues. Germline V gene lookup returns CDR1 SGHRS and CDR2 YFSETQ. The CDR3 DNA reads as TGTGCCAGCAGTTTAGAGGGATCTGGAAACACCATATATTTT. Its translation: CASSLEGSGNTIYF.

This clonotype was counted a few times. The chain combines TRBV12-3 or TRBV12-4 with TRBJ1-5, with 7 nucleotides matching TRBD1. J gave up 5 bases and V 6 bases, and 4 bases lay outside the gene matches. The CDR3 length is 13 residues. The CDR3 DNA is TGTGCCAGCAGAACAGGGGATTATCAGCCCCAGCATTTT. It encodes CASRTGDYQPQHF.

V is TRBV20-1 and J is TRBJ1-3; TRBD1 agrees at 7 bases. The V gene end was trimmed by 5 bases and the J gene end by 1 base; junction bases not matched to a gene: 2. Germline V lookup: CDR1 DFQATT, CDR2 SNEGSKA (reference sequence). This CDR3 region has 13 residues. CDR3 protein: CSALTGSGNTIYF. The CDR3, as DNA: TGCAGTGCTTTGACAGGGTCTGGAAACACCATATATTTT.

As to this clonotype: The germline gene is not matched at one end of the junction; a read error may be the cause. The chain joins TRBV5-1 to TRBJ1-4; D ambiguous. The CDR3 totals 14 residues. Germline V CDR1 and CDR2: SGHRS, YFSETQ. CDR3 loop: CASSLDRINEKLYF. The CDR3 region has the DNA TGCGCCAGCAGCTTGGATCGGATTAATGAAAAACTGTATTTT.

This chain joins TRBV5-1 and TRBJ1-5; 9 bases map to TRBD1. Per germline, CDR1 SGHRS and CDR2 YFSETQ. The V segment lost 2 bases and the J segment 5 bases; nucleotides outside the gene matches: 5. The CDR3 covers 15 residues. The CDR3 here is CASSLGQGPYQPQHF. CDR3 nucleotides: TGCGCCAGCAGCTTAGGACAGGGGCCATATCAGCCCCAGCATTTT.

This chain links TRBV19 with TRBJ1-1; D remains ambiguous. The CDR3 spans 15 residues. V lost 6 bases, J lost 4 bases, and 18 bases lay in between. Germline V gene lookup returns CDR1 LNHDA and CDR2 SQIVND (reference sequence). CDR3 protein: CASRGEFEGGTEAFF. The CDR3 region has the DNA TGTGCCAGTAGAGGCGAGTTCGAGGGCGGCACTGAAGCTTTCTTT.